A selection of T cell receptor beta chains follows, all from one sample in a study of chemoradiotherapy in HPV16-positive cancers. Profiled with immunoSEQ multiplex PCR; TCRdb holds only in-frame clones, not every one. The sample includes tens of thousands of clones, roughly 92% seen only once; the top ten take roughly 15%. Specimen: blood, collected from a patient who underwent chemoradiotherapy. Every receptor here comes from a human donor with HPV-associated anogenital cancer. Each CDR3 is given with its conserved first and last residue. A D gene is named only where the DNA matches it firmly. Clone size, where shown, is once, few, many, or a class for clones that have expanded.

abundance: NA
v_gene: TRBV4-3
d_gene: NA
j_gene: TRBJ1-2
CDR3aa: CASSQSRGLQGSLYYGYTF
CDR3nt: TGCGCCAGCAGCCAATCCCGAGGGCTACAGGGTAGTTTATACTATGGCTACACCTTC

abundance: NA
v_gene: TRBV6-5
d_gene: NA
j_gene: TRBJ1-3
CDR3aa: CASSSFGNTIYF
CDR3nt: TGTGCCAGCAGTTCCTTTGGAAACACCATATATTTT

abundance: NA
v_gene: TRBV5-4
d_gene: TRBD2
j_gene: TRBJ2-7
CDR3aa: CASSLAGEIYEQYF
CDR3nt: TGTGCCAGCAGCTTAGCGGGAGAGATCTACGAGCAGTACTTC

abundance: NA
v_gene: TRBV11-2
d_gene: TRBD1
j_gene: TRBJ1-6
CDR3aa: CASSLGRQGNSPLHF
CDR3nt: TGTGCCAGCAGCTTAGGGAGACAGGGAAATTCACCCCTCCACTTT

abundance: NA
v_gene: TRBV18
d_gene: TRBD2
j_gene: TRBJ2-5
CDR3aa: CASSGRSETQYF
CDR3nt: TGTGCCAGCTCCGGGAGGTCGGAGACCCAGTACTTC

abundance: once
v_gene: TRBV7-9
d_gene: TRBD1
j_gene: TRBJ2-7
CDR3aa: CASSLVTGVYEQYF
CDR3nt: TGTGCCAGCAGCTTAGTTACAGGGGTCTACGAGCAGTACTTC

abundance: once
v_gene: TRBV6-5
d_gene: NA
j_gene: TRBJ1-5
CDR3aa: CASSYSGQPNQPQHF
CDR3nt: TGTGCCAGCAGTTACTCCGGCCAGCCCAATCAGCCCCAGCATTTT

abundance: NA
v_gene: TRBV5-6
d_gene: NA
j_gene: TRBJ2-3
CDR3aa: CASRFGVTDTQYF
CDR3nt: TGTGCCAGCAGATTCGGGGTCACAGATACGCAGTATTTT

abundance: NA
v_gene: TRBV4-3
d_gene: NA
j_gene: TRBJ2-3
CDR3aa: CASSPVRELSTDTQYF
CDR3nt: TGCGCCAGCAGCCCCGTCCGAGAACTGAGCACAGATACGCAGTATTTT

abundance: NA
v_gene: TRBV19
d_gene: TRBD1
j_gene: TRBJ2-1
CDR3aa: CASSKTGARVDEQFF
CDR3nt: TGTGCCAGTAGTAAAACAGGGGCCAGGGTCGATGAGCAGTTCTTC

abundance: NA
v_gene: TRBV19
d_gene: TRBD2
j_gene: TRBJ2-1
CDR3aa: CASSMWEGQYNEQFF
CDR3nt: TGTGCCAGTAGTATGTGGGAGGGGCAATACAATGAGCAGTTCTTC

abundance: NA
v_gene: TRBV6-6
d_gene: NA
j_gene: TRBJ2-4
CDR3aa: CASTYGLNSHF
CDR3nt: TGTGCCAGCACCTACGGACTCAACTCACACTTC

abundance: NA
v_gene: TRBV27
d_gene: TRBD2
j_gene: TRBJ2-1
CDR3aa: CASSLSGGLAGEQQFF
CDR3nt: TGTGCCAGCAGTTTATCCGGGGGACTAGCGGGAGAACAGCAGTTCTTC

abundance: NA
v_gene: TRBV7-6
d_gene: NA
j_gene: TRBJ2-7
CDR3aa: CASSLLSDLNYEQYF
CDR3nt: TGTGCCAGCAGCTTATTGAGTGACTTGAACTACGAGCAGTACTTC

abundance: NA
v_gene: TRBV18
d_gene: TRBD1
j_gene: TRBJ2-3
CDR3aa: CASSPGTGRTLWGQYF
CDR3nt: TGTGCCAGCTCACCGGGGACAGGGCGAACTCTTTGGGGGCAGTATTTT

abundance: few
v_gene: TRBV6-5
d_gene: NA
j_gene: TRBJ2-3
CDR3aa: CASSYHSSTSTDTQYF
CDR3nt: TGTGCCAGCAGTTACCACAGTTCGACCAGCACAGATACGCAGTATTTT

abundance: NA
v_gene: TRBV6-4
d_gene: NA
j_gene: TRBJ2-3
CDR3aa: CASSPGSGSTDTQYF
CDR3nt: TGTGCCAGCAGCCCGGGAAGCGGAAGCACAGATACGCAGTATTTT

abundance: NA
v_gene: TRBV7-2
d_gene: TRBD1
j_gene: TRBJ2-3
CDR3aa: CASSSQGADTQYF
CDR3nt: TGTGCCAGCAGCTCCCAGGGGGCGGATACGCAGTATTTT

abundance: NA
v_gene: TRBV6-1
d_gene: NA
j_gene: TRBJ1-5
CDR3aa: CASRQTSNQPQHF
CDR3nt: TGTGCCAGCAGACAGACAAGCAATCAGCCCCAGCATTTT

abundance: NA
v_gene: TRBV7-3
d_gene: TRBD2
j_gene: TRBJ2-7
CDR3aa: CASSSPGGTYEQYF
CDR3nt: TGTGCCAGCAGCTCGCCGGGAGGCACCTACGAGCAGTACTTC

abundance: NA
v_gene: TRBV6-1
d_gene: NA
j_gene: TRBJ1-5
CDR3aa: CASSENVGASLTQHF
CDR3nt: TGTGCCAGCAGTGAAAACGTAGGAGCGAGTCTGACCCAGCATTTT

abundance: NA
v_gene: TRBV4-1
d_gene: TRBD1
j_gene: TRBJ1-1
CDR3aa: CASSHAGTGFF
CDR3nt: TGCGCCAGCAGCCACGCCGGGACAGGTTTTTTT

abundance: NA
v_gene: TRBV4-1
d_gene: NA
j_gene: TRBJ2-2
CDR3aa: CASSSPAAPGTGELFF
CDR3nt: TGCGCCAGCAGCTCGCCGGCCGCCCCGGGCACCGGGGAGCTGTTTTTT

abundance: NA
v_gene: TRBV9
d_gene: NA
j_gene: TRBJ2-1
CDR3aa: CASSEGVGANEQFF
CDR3nt: TGTGCCAGCAGCGAGGGGGTCGGAGCCAATGAGCAGTTCTTC

abundance: NA
v_gene: TRBV5-1
d_gene: TRBD1
j_gene: TRBJ2-1
CDR3aa: CATSPRQGAFNEQFF
CDR3nt: TGCGCCACCTCACCCCGACAGGGGGCATTCAATGAGCAGTTCTTC

abundance: few
v_gene: TRBV2
d_gene: TRBD2
j_gene: TRBJ2-7
CDR3aa: CASSYGGAGYEQYF
CDR3nt: TGTGCCAGCAGTTACGGGGGGGCCGGGTACGAGCAGTACTTC

abundance: NA
v_gene: TRBV11-3
d_gene: NA
j_gene: TRBJ2-3
CDR3aa: CASSSHRDPDTQYF
CDR3nt: TGTGCCAGCAGCTCACACAGGGACCCAGATACGCAGTATTTT

abundance: NA
v_gene: TRBV25-1
d_gene: NA
j_gene: TRBJ2-3
CDR3aa: CASSEQGIPTDTQYF
CDR3nt: TGTGCCAGCAGTGAACAGGGAATCCCCACAGATACGCAGTATTTT

abundance: NA
v_gene: TRBV5-6
d_gene: NA
j_gene: TRBJ1-2
CDR3aa: CASSLKLQNYGYTF
CDR3nt: TGTGCCAGCAGCTTGAAGTTACAGAACTATGGCTACACCTTC